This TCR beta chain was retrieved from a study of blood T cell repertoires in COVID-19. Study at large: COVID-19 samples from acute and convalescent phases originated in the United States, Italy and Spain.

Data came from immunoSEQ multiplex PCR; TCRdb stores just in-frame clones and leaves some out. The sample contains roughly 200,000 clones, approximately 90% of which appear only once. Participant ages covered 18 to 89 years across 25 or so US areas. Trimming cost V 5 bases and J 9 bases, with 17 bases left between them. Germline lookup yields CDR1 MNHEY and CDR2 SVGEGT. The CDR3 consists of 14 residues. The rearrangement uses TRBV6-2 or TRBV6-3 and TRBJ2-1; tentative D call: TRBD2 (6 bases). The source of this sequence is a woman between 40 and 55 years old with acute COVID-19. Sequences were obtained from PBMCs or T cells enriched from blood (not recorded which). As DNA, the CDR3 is TGTGCCAGCAGTGCCGGGGGTCAGTGGGGTGAGCAGTTCTTC. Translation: CASSAGGQWGEQFF.